What follows are 32 T cell receptor beta chains derived from one specimen sequenced in a study of blood T cell repertoires in COVID-19. Sequenced by immunoSEQ multiplex PCR; TCRdb stores in-frame clones only, minus some. The table has about 150,000 clones, about 83% seen once; the top ten hold about 12%. Specimen: peripheral blood. The source of these receptors is an older woman with COVID-19, enrolled during active disease.

In this sample, this clone turned up once. The rearrangement uses TRBV3-1 (or the pseudogene TRBV3-2) and TRBJ1-6; no clear D. This CDR3 contains 16 residues. The germline CDR1 and CDR2 sequences are LGHDT and YNNKEL (reference sequence). Trimming took off 1 base at V and 4 bases at J, with 11 bases between the two ends. Written as DNA, the CDR3 is TGTGCCAGCAGCCAAGTCAACAGAGATTATAATTCACCCCTCCACTTT. It translates to CASSQVNRDYNSPLHF.

The chain carries TRBV19 and TRBJ1-1; TRBD1 might be the D (5 bases). Trimming shortened V by 4 bases and J by 2 bases, and 14 bases separated the two germline ends. Germline CDR1 reads LNHDA; CDR2 reads SQIVND (reference sequence). This CDR3 has 15 residues. CDR3 loop: CASSNFPGLNTEAFF. CDR3 nucleotide sequence: TGTGCCAGTAGTAATTTTCCGGGACTCAACACTGAAGCTTTCTTT.

The CDR3 coding sequence is TGTGCCAGCAGCGAATTAGGGTCCGGGGGAGGCCTCCATTTTTCACCCCTCCACTTT. As protein: CASSELGSGGGLHFSPLHF. The V call is TRBV11-2, the J call TRBJ1-6, with D maybe TRBD1 (5 bases). V was pared by 5 bases and J by 9 bases, with 29 bases between. Germline lookup yields CDR1 SGHAT and CDR2 FQNNGV. The length of the CDR3 is 19 residues.

This chain links TRBV7-9 with TRBJ1-1, with a weak D call TRBD1 (5 bases). Looked up from germline, CDR1 is SEHNR and CDR2 is FQNEAQ (reference sequence). The CDR3 runs 15 residues. Between the trimmed V and J ends, which lost 1 base and 5 bases, there was a span of 14 bases. The CDR3 nucleotides read TGTGCCAGCAGCTTAGAACAGGCGGGGAGGACTGAAGCTTTCTTT. Translating it yields CASSLEQAGRTEAFF. Full variable domain (outside the CDR3, taken from reference TRBV7-9 and TRBJ1-1): DTGVSQNPRHKITKRGQNVTFRCDPISEHNRLYWYRQTLGQGPEFLTYFQNEAQLEKSRLLSDRFSAERPKGSFSTLEIQRTEQGDSAMYLCASSLEQAGRTEAFFGQGTRLTVV.

The chain uses TRBV29-1 and TRBJ2-1; 10 bases align to TRBD1. J was trimmed by 0 bases and V by 7 bases; bases with no gene match: 0. CDR1 SQVTM and CDR2 ANQGSEA come from the germline V gene. This CDR3 is 13 amino acids long. The CDR3 loop reads CSGDRGSYNEQFF. The CDR3 DNA reads TGCAGCGGGGACAGGGGCTCCTACAATGAGCAGTTCTTC.

The gene calls are TRBV5-5 and TRBJ2-1; 9 bases are a match to TRBD2. Germline loops: CDR1 SGHKS, CDR2 YYEKEE (reference sequence). With 0 bases clipped from V and 2 bases from J, the junction kept 0 bases outside the gene matches. The CDR3 runs to 15 residues. CDR3 residues: CASSLVAGAYNEQFF. DNA for the CDR3: TGTGCCAGCAGCTTGGTAGCGGGGGCCTACAATGAGCAGTTCTTC. Drawing the rest from reference TRBV5-5 and TRBJ2-1, the complete variable domain is DAGVTQSPTHLIKTRGQQVTLRCSPISGHKSVSWYQQVLGQGPQFIFQYYEKEERGRGNFPDRFSARQFPNYSSELNVNALLLGDSALYLCASSLVAGAYNEQFFGPGTRLTVL.

The chain uses TRBV30 and TRBJ2-2, with D unclear. The germline V and J ends were trimmed by 3 bases and 6 bases, with 5 bases remaining between them. The CDR3 extends over 11 amino acids. Looked up from germline, CDR1 is GTSNPN and CDR2 is SVGIG (reference sequence). CDR3 in DNA: TGTGCCTGGAGAGCCTCCGGGGAGCTGTTTTTT. Its translation is CAWRASGELFF.

The chain combines TRBV18 with TRBJ1-6, with D tentatively TRBD1 (6 bases). Trimming removed 2 bases at V and 7 bases at J, with 9 bases between. In germline, CDR1 is KGHSH, CDR2 LQKENI. The length of the CDR3 is 14 residues. This CDR3 is CASSPAGANSPLHF. The CDR3 DNA reads as TGTGCCAGCTCACCAGCAGGGGCGAATTCACCCCTCCACTTT.

This clone appeared once. The V gene is TRBV6-5, the J gene TRBJ1-2; D not resolved. The CDR3 spans 16 residues. Germline CDR1 and CDR2: MNHEY and SVGAGI. V dropped 2 bases and J dropped 7 bases, with 20 bases sitting between them. The CDR3 loop is CASSYDPGPSSSGYTF. CDR3 in DNA: TGTGCCAGCAGTTACGACCCAGGCCCTTCTTCCTCTGGCTACACCTTC.

The chain recombines TRBV3-1 (or the pseudogene TRBV3-2) with TRBJ2-2; 8 nucleotides match TRBD2. CDR1 and CDR2 (germline): LGHDT, YNNKEL (reference sequence). With V trimmed by 6 bases and J by 1 base, 4 bases remained unmatched. CDR3 length equals 15 residues. The CDR3, as DNA: TGTGCCAGCAGGCCTAGCGGGTGGAACACCGGGGAGCTGTTTTTT. This translates into CASRPSGWNTGELFF.

This clone was seen once. The chain carries TRBV11-2 and TRBJ2-7, with 11 nucleotides matching TRBD1. J was trimmed by 4 bases and V by 5 bases; bases with no gene match: 4. Germline values: CDR1 SGHAT, CDR2 FQNNGV. This CDR3 comprises 14 residues. This chain's CDR3 is CASSQDRGRYEQYF. CDR3 coding DNA: TGTGCCAGCAGCCAGGACAGGGGGCGTTACGAGCAGTACTTC.

The count of this clone is one. The J gene is TRBJ1-6, the V gene TRBV6-6; 10 nucleotides agree with TRBD1. Germline V lookup: CDR1 MNHNY, CDR2 SVGAGI (reference sequence). V trimming: 6 bases; J trimming: 10 bases; junction bases outside the gene matches: 6. CDR3 size: 14 residues. The CDR3 is CASRWTGGESPLHF. The CDR3 nucleotides are TGTGCCAGCAGGTGGACAGGGGGAGAATCACCCCTCCACTTT.

The J gene is TRBJ1-4, the V gene TRBV12-3 or TRBV12-4, with 7 positions matching TRBD1. This CDR3 has 13 residues. V lost 8 bases to trimming and J lost 6 bases; unmatched junction nucleotides: 6. The CDR3 nucleotides read TGTGCCAGCTCCCGGGACAGCTATGAAAAACTGTTTTTT. This sequence encodes CASSRDSYEKLFF.

This chain links TRBV12-3 or TRBV12-4 with TRBJ2-5; a possible D gene is TRBD2 (6 bases). This CDR3 contains 13 residues. The germline V and J ends were trimmed by 6 bases and 1 base, with 9 bases remaining between them. The CDR3 sequence is CASRTGSQETQYF. CDR3 nucleotide sequence: TGTGCCAGCAGGACCGGGAGCCAAGAGACCCAGTACTTC.

The gene calls are TRBV5-1 and TRBJ1-1; D remains ambiguous. The CDR3 is 14 amino acids. The V gene's germline CDR1 is SGHRS and CDR2 YFSETQ. Trimming stripped 1 base from V and 4 bases from J, with 11 bases between. Written as DNA, the CDR3 is TGCGCCAGCAGCTTGAAGGGAGGGTTCACTGAAGCTTTCTTT. Residues: CASSLKGGFTEAFF.

To note about this clone: A read error may account for a junction end that differs from germline. The genes are TRBV12-3 or TRBV12-4 and TRBJ1-2; 7 nucleotides match TRBD1. The CDR3 is 13 residues long. CDR3 sequence reads: CANSFGTAYGYTF. The CDR3 region has the DNA TGTGCCAACAGTTTTGGGACAGCTTATGGCTACACCTTC.

The V gene is TRBV5-1, the J gene TRBJ2-5; weak D call: TRBD1 (6 bases). Trimming shortened V by 3 bases and J by 5 bases, and 11 bases separated the two germline ends. CDR3 size: 13 residues. Germline CDR1 SGHRS, CDR2 YFSETQ. CDR3: CASSSGTLETQYF. CDR3 DNA: TGCGCCAGCAGCTCCGGGACACTGGAGACCCAGTACTTC.

The J gene is TRBJ2-5, the V gene TRBV6-6, with a tentative D call TRBD2 (6 bases). The CDR3 has 16 amino acids. V dropped 2 bases and J dropped 9 bases, with 22 bases sitting between them. Germline V gives CDR1 MNHNY, CDR2 SVGAGI (reference sequence). The CDR3 is CASSYEGTPLGPSQYF. For the CDR3, the DNA is TGTGCCAGCAGTTACGAAGGGACTCCTCTGGGGCCGTCCCAGTACTTC.

This chain uses TRBV28 with TRBJ2-2, with D perhaps matching TRBD2 (6 bases). CDR1 and CDR2 (germline): MDHEN, SYDVKM. Deletions cut 2 bases from V and 5 bases from J, with 15 bases between. This CDR3 has 16 residues. CDR3 nucleotide sequence: TGTGCCAGCAGTTTAGGGGTCGGGAGTCCAACCGGGGAGCTGTTTTTT. Translated: CASSLGVGSPTGELFF. The full variable domain, its missing parts supplied by reference TRBV28 and TRBJ2-2, is DVKVTQSSRYLVKRTGEKVFLECVQDMDHENMFWYRQDPGLGLRLIYFSYDVKMKEKGDIPEGYSVSREKKERFSLILESASTNQTSMYLCASSLGVGSPTGELFFGEGSRLTVL.

The CDR3 coding sequence is TGTGCCAGCAACCAAGGGGGGACAGGGGGCGTCTACGAGCAGTACGTC. Its protein is CASNQGGTGGVYEQYV. The chain links TRBV7-2 to TRBJ2-7; 12 nucleotides match TRBD1. CDR1 SGHTA and CDR2 FQGNSA come from the germline V gene. With V trimmed by 7 bases and J by 3 bases, 10 bases remained unmatched. CDR3 length: 16 amino acids.

This CDR3 reads CASSQLGLAGVQTQYF. As DNA, the CDR3 is TGTGCCAGCAGCCAGCTTGGGCTAGCGGGAGTCCAGACCCAGTACTTC. The V call is TRBV27, the J call TRBJ2-5; the match to TRBD2 covers 10 bases. Germline V CDR1 and CDR2: MNHEY, SMNVEV (reference sequence). The junction had 13 bases not matched to a gene; V was cut back by 6 bases and J by 6 bases. CDR3 size: 16 residues.

This sequence joins TRBV19 and TRBJ1-6; D might be TRBD1 (5 bases). V shed 3 bases and J shed 9 bases, with 15 bases lying between them. Germline CDR1 is LNHDA and CDR2 is SQIVND (reference sequence). The CDR3 consists of 15 residues. Here the CDR3 DNA reads TGTGCCAGTAGTATGCGTCAGGGTCAGGCTTCACCCCTCCACTTT. This codes for CASSMRQGQASPLHF.

The chain uses TRBV19 and TRBJ1-1; the match to TRBD1 covers 11 bases. V lost 3 bases to trimming and J lost 5 bases; unmatched junction nucleotides: 8. From germline, CDR1 is LNHDA and CDR2 SQIVND (reference sequence). CDR3 size: 16 residues. The CDR3 nucleotides read TGTGCCAGTAGTATTGGAGGGACAGGGGGAAGAACTGAAGCTTTCTTT. Its protein product is CASSIGGTGGRTEAFF.

This clone was counted a single time. CDR3 sequence: CASSLRVPGQTYEQYF. In nucleotides, the CDR3 is TGTGCCAGCAGCTTGAGGGTACCGGGACAAACCTACGAGCAGTACTTC. The J gene is TRBJ2-7, the V gene TRBV5-4, with D possibly being TRBD1 (6 bases). In germline, CDR1 is SGHNT, CDR2 YYREEE (reference sequence). With 1 base removed from V and 2 bases from J, the gap between germline ends came to 16 bases. The CDR3 covers 16 residues.

There are a few counts of this clone. J is TRBJ2-7 and V is TRBV6-5; possibly TRBD2 for D (6 bases). Germline assignment: CDR1 MNHEY and CDR2 SVGAGI. The CDR3 runs 14 residues. The V end lost 5 bases, the J end lost 1 base, and 12 bases lay between the germline ends. Here the CDR3 reads CASSKRENSYEQYF. CDR3 DNA: TGTGCCAGCAGTAAACGGGAGAATTCCTACGAGCAGTACTTC.

This chain links TRBV2 with TRBJ2-2; no firm D call. The CDR3 is 15 amino acids. Germline V gives CDR1 SNHLY, CDR2 FYNNEI. V was pared by 2 bases and J by 0 bases, with 7 bases between. CDR3: CASSELLANTGELFF. CDR3 coding DNA: TGTGCCAGCAGTGAACTTCTAGCGAACACCGGGGAGCTGTTTTTT.

The chain employs TRBV9 and TRBJ2-1, with D perhaps matching TRBD2 (6 bases). CDR1 and CDR2 from the germline V gene are SGDLS and YYNGEE. Deletions cut 0 bases from V and 4 bases from J, with 11 bases between. This CDR3 has 15 amino acids. The CDR3 DNA reads TGTGCCAGCAGCGTAGGGAGGGGCCCTTACAATGAGCAGTTCTTC. Protein product: CASSVGRGPYNEQFF.

The rearrangement links TRBV7-9 to TRBJ1-1; 7 bases are shared with TRBD1. CDR1 and CDR2 (germline): SEHNR, FQNEAQ (reference sequence). V shed 6 bases and J 6 bases; nucleotides not matched to a gene: 10. The CDR3 consists of 14 residues. DNA for the CDR3: TGTGCCAGCAGAGACACAGGGGCTATGGCTGAAGCTTTCTTT. Amino acid sequence: CASRDTGAMAEAFF.

V gene TRBV9 combines with J gene TRBJ2-1; 10 nucleotides line up with TRBD2. V lost 0 bases and J lost 9; bases outside the gene matches: 6. The germline V gene has CDR1 SGDLS and CDR2 YYNGEE. The CDR3 has 15 amino acids. The CDR3 here is CASSVGASGGGEQFF. In DNA form, the CDR3 reads TGTGCCAGCAGCGTAGGGGCTAGCGGGGGAGGTGAGCAGTTCTTC.

The rearrangement links TRBV7-9 to TRBJ1-5; D is possibly TRBD1 (5 bases). V was shortened by 6 bases and J by 1 base, with 10 bases between the two germline ends. CDR3 length equals 14 residues. The germline V gene has CDR1 SEHNR and CDR2 FQNEAQ (reference sequence). The CDR3 spells CASSQGTSNQPQHF. CDR3 sequence (DNA): TGTGCCAGCAGTCAGGGTACAAGCAATCAGCCCCAGCATTTT.

The V call is TRBV7-9, the J call TRBJ1-5, with TRBD1 matching over 10 bases. Germline assignment: CDR1 SEHNR and CDR2 FQNEAQ (reference sequence). CDR3 length: 15 residues. V gave up 4 bases and J gave up 4 bases; unmatched junction bases: 4. This CDR3 reads CASSSRTGGNQPQHF. CDR3 nucleotide sequence: TGTGCCAGCAGCTCACGGACAGGGGGTAATCAGCCCCAGCATTTT. Full variable domain (rest looked up from reference TRBV7-9 and TRBJ1-5): DTGVSQNPRHKITKRGQNVTFRCDPISEHNRLYWYRQTLGQGPEFLTYFQNEAQLEKSRLLSDRFSAERPKGSFSTLEIQRTEQGDSAMYLCASSSRTGGNQPQHFGDGTRLSIL.

Notes on this clone: Other DNA sequences in the same sample also yield this CDR3. This chain joins TRBV11-2 and TRBJ2-3, with D hard to call. This CDR3 is built from 13 residues. Trimming stripped 1 base from V and 1 base from J, with 3 bases between. Germline loops: CDR1 SGHAT, CDR2 FQNNGV. CDR3 loop: CASSLAGTDTQYF. CDR3 nucleotides: TGTGCCAGCAGCTTAGCTGGCACAGATACGCAGTATTTT.